This section outlines one T cell receptor beta chain sequence together with its context. Its antigen is currently unknown. The data were obtained in a study of stem cell transplantation in POMP-related autoinflammatory disease. Study-level background: Hypothesis: faulty thymoproteasomes impair CD8+ T-cell selection, skewing TRB repertoires. CD8+ T cells were low and CD4+ cells naive-skewed before transplant.

Clones were read by immunoSEQ multiplex PCR, and TCRdb kept only the in-frame ones, dropping some. The sample has more than 25,000 clones, about 91% seen once; the top ten hold 0.72%. Study-level findings and limits: In patients with PRAID, every analyzed T-cell subset tended to show lower diversity and higher clonality. In PRAID patients, the number of distinct TRB V-J gene pairings was restricted.

Sequencing used CD4+ T cells from PBMCs, obtained before stem cell transplantation. The clonotype originates from a human donor with POMP-related autoinflammation and immune dysregulation (PRAID).

As DNA, the CDR3 is TGTGCCAGCTCACCATCGGGGGGGATAGGAGATACGCAGTATTTT. Its translation is CASSPSGGIGDTQYF. The rearrangement links TRBV18 to TRBJ2-3; 8 bases are shared with TRBD2. Trimming at V came to 2 bases and at J to 5 bases, leaving 6 bases not matched to a gene. Germline V gives CDR1 KGHSH, CDR2 LQKENI. CDR3 size: 15 residues.